The 21 T cell receptor beta chains presented below share a single source sample, sequenced in a study of T cell responses to AZD1222 COVID-19 vaccine. Repertoires were generated with immunoSEQ multiplex PCR, while TCRdb's copy carries only in-frame clones and drops some. The sample yields around 120,000 clones, around 82% seen once. The specimen comprised peripheral blood, sampled on day 0 of AZD1222 vaccination. These receptor sequences come from an adult in good health.

V is TRBV7-3 and J is TRBJ2-7; D may be TRBD2 (6 bases). The CDR3 totals 15 residues. Germline V gene sequence: CDR1 SGHTA, CDR2 FQGTGA. Trimming took off 6 bases at V and 4 bases at J, with 19 bases between the two ends. This CDR3 reads CASRQAGTGPYEQYF. The CDR3 nucleotides read TGTGCCAGCAGACAGGCGGGGACGGGCCCGTACGAGCAGTACTTC.

The chain is built from TRBV5-1 and TRBJ2-1; 9 nucleotides match TRBD2. This CDR3 is built from 16 residues. J lost 5 bases, V lost 5 bases, and 11 bases had no gene match. In germline, CDR1 is SGHRS, CDR2 YFSETQ. The DNA of the CDR3 is TGCGCCAGCAGACGCGGGGGGGCCCTAGGCGACAATGAGCAGTTCTTC. Translation: CASRRGGALGDNEQFF.

V and J are TRBV6-5 and TRBJ2-7; 8 bases align to TRBD1. Germline CDR1 MNHEY, CDR2 SVGAGI. V lost 6 bases to trimming and J lost 6 bases; unmatched junction nucleotides: 10. The CDR3 is made up of 14 amino acids. The CDR3 DNA is TGTGCCAGCAGGAAGACAGGGGTTATCCTCGAGCAGTACTTC. Translating it yields CASRKTGVILEQYF.

The J gene is TRBJ1-1, the V gene TRBV5-1; no definite D call. Per germline, CDR1 SGHRS and CDR2 YFSETQ. The CDR3 spans 14 residues. Trimming shortened V by 0 bases and J by 1 base, and 7 bases separated the two germline ends. The CDR3 DNA sequence: TGCGCCAGCAGCTTGGCCTCCGCGAACACTGAAGCTTTCTTT. Amino acids: CASSLASANTEAFF.

DNA for the CDR3: TGTGCCAGCAGTTACGAGGGACGGGCCCCTAATTCACCCCTCCACTTT. Amino acid sequence: CASSYEGRAPNSPLHF. The J gene is TRBJ1-6, the V gene TRBV6-5; maybe TRBD1 (5 bases). The germline V and J ends were trimmed by 2 bases and 6 bases, with 14 bases remaining between them. The CDR3 is 16 amino acids. Germline lookup yields CDR1 MNHEY and CDR2 SVGAGI.

This chain uses TRBV3-1 (or the pseudogene TRBV3-2) with TRBJ2-3; TRBD1 matches 7 bases. The J segment lost 1 base and the V segment lost 3 bases, leaving 7 bases of the junction unmatched. This CDR3 spans 16 amino acids. Germline V gene lookup returns CDR1 LGHDT and CDR2 YNNKEL (reference sequence). The chain's CDR3 is CASSHAIGQGTDTQYF. CDR3 DNA sequence: TGTGCCAGCAGCCATGCTATTGGACAGGGCACAGATACGCAGTATTTT.

The chain employs TRBV2 and TRBJ1-3; no definite D call. This CDR3 comprises 15 residues. V was trimmed by 7 bases and J by 0 bases, leaving 13 bases between them. Germline V lookup: CDR1 SNHLY, CDR2 FYNNEI. CDR3 loop: CASNPAESSGNTIYF. The CDR3 bases are TGTGCCAGCAATCCGGCCGAATCCTCTGGAAACACCATATATTTT.

The chain links TRBV9 to TRBJ2-5, with 9 positions matching TRBD2. The CDR3 contains 15 residues. The V segment lost 4 bases and the J segment 2 bases; nucleotides outside the gene matches: 6. Germline V gene lookup returns CDR1 SGDLS and CDR2 YYNGEE. The CDR3 loop reads CASSISLAGQETQYF. The CDR3 DNA reads TGTGCCAGCAGCATCTCCCTAGCGGGGCAAGAGACCCAGTACTTC. Complete variable domain (other parts from reference TRBV9 and TRBJ2-5): DSGVTQTPKHLITATGQRVTLRCSPRSGDLSVYWYQQSLDQGLQFLIQYYNGEERAKGNILERFSAQQFPDLHSELNLSSLELGDSALYFCASSISLAGQETQYFGPGTRLLVL.

The chain combines TRBV19 with TRBJ1-5; maybe TRBD1 (6 bases). Germline CDR1 is LNHDA and CDR2 is SQIVND (reference sequence). The V end lost 5 bases, the J end lost 6 bases, and 17 bases lay between the germline ends. The CDR3 totals 15 residues. In nucleotides, the CDR3 is TGTGCCAGTAGTCCAACGGACAGTGCAAGTCAGCCCCAGCATTTT. It is translated as CASSPTDSASQPQHF.

This chain connects TRBV5-6 to TRBJ1-6, with D uncertain. CDR3 length: 15 residues. CDR1 and CDR2 from the germline V gene are SGHDT and YYEEEE. The V end was cut by 4 bases, the J end by 8 bases, with 16 bases between. The CDR3 nucleotides are TGTGCCAGCAGCCCATTTCTTGGAAGGGATTCACCCCTCCACTTT. It yields the protein CASSPFLGRDSPLHF.

The chain recombines TRBV2 with TRBJ1-5; the match to TRBD1 covers 7 bases. The germline CDR1 and CDR2 sequences are SNHLY and FYNNEI. The CDR3 is made up of 13 amino acids. V shed 8 bases, J shed 5 bases, and the junction held 6 bases outside the gene matches. CDR3 protein: CASHRGRDQPQHF. CDR3 bases: TGTGCCAGCCACAGGGGTCGGGATCAGCCCCAGCATTTT.

The chain employs TRBV5-1 and TRBJ2-7, with D uncertain. Germline CDR1 and CDR2: SGHRS and YFSETQ. The CDR3 runs 13 residues. V lost 0 bases to trimming and J lost 5 bases, with 9 bases between them. CDR3 coding DNA: TGCGCCAGCAGCTTGGCCGTCGCCGACGAGCAGTACTTC. Translation: CASSLAVADEQYF.

The V gene is TRBV28, the J gene TRBJ2-5, with TRBD2 matching over 15 bases. J gave up 5 bases and V 7 bases, and 5 bases lay outside the gene matches. The CDR3 spans 15 residues. Germline CDR1 reads MDHEN; CDR2 reads SYDVKM. In nucleotides, the CDR3 is TGTGCCAGCATGGGACTAGCGGGGGGTCTGGAGACCCAGTACTTC. It is translated as CASMGLAGGLETQYF.

CDR3 in DNA: TGTGCCACCAGTGACCTGGGACAGGGGAATCAGCCCCAGCATTTT. Amino acids: CATSDLGQGNQPQHF. The rearrangement uses TRBV24-1 and TRBJ1-5, with 10 bases matching TRBD1. Germline V CDR1 and CDR2: KGHDR, SFDVKD. The V gene end was trimmed by 4 bases and the J gene end by 4 bases; junction bases not matched to a gene: 3. The CDR3 runs to 15 residues.

This sequence joins TRBV18 and TRBJ1-1; tentative D call: TRBD1 (5 bases). The CDR3 runs to 16 residues. The ends were cut back, 3 bases at V and 1 base at J, with 15 bases in the middle. Germline-derived CDR1 and CDR2 are KGHSH and LQKENI. CDR3 DNA: TGTGCCAGCTCACCCCTTACCGGGACGGCGAACACTGAAGCTTTCTTT. Translated: CASSPLTGTANTEAFF.

This clone was counted a single time. J is TRBJ2-7 and V is TRBV5-1; 8 bases agree with TRBD1. Germline CDR1 reads SGHRS; CDR2 reads YFSETQ. CDR3 length: 15 amino acids. V lost 3 bases and J lost 5; bases outside the gene matches: 10. The CDR3 sequence is CASSSTGDGNDEQYF. In DNA, the CDR3 is TGCGCCAGCAGCTCGACAGGGGACGGGAATGACGAGCAGTACTTC.

As concerns this clone: Additional DNA sequences in this sample encode the identical CDR3. This chain links TRBV15 with TRBJ1-1, with a possible D match to TRBD1 (5 bases). CDR1 and CDR2 from the germline V gene are LNHNV and YYDKDF (reference sequence). This CDR3 is 14 amino acids long. Trimming left V 0 bases short and J 5 bases short, with 10 bases between. The CDR3, as DNA: TGTGCCACCAGCAGAGATCCGGGGCGGACTGAAGCTTTCTTT. It translates to CATSRDPGRTEAFF.

V usage is TRBV6-6 and J usage is TRBJ1-1, with D possibly matching TRBD1 (5 bases). Trimming shortened V by 8 bases and J by 4 bases, and 14 bases separated the two germline ends. This CDR3 has 13 amino acids. The germline CDR1 and CDR2 sequences are MNHNY and SVGAGI (reference sequence). The CDR3 nucleotides read TGTGCCAGCGGGGGGGAGGGTGGCACTGAAGCTTTCTTT. It is translated as CASGGEGGTEAFF.

This chain links TRBV7-9 with TRBJ1-6, with TRBD1 as a possible D gene (5 bases). The CDR3 runs to 13 residues. Trimming pared 1 base from V and 16 bases from J, leaving 14 bases between. CDR1 and CDR2 (germline): SEHNR, FQNEAQ (reference sequence). CDR3 bases: TGTGCCAGCAGCTTAGGCACAGGACTTCGGCTCCACTTT. Protein product: CASSLGTGLRLHF.

V usage is TRBV12-3 or TRBV12-4 and J usage is TRBJ1-5, with D unresolved. The ends were cut back, 4 bases at V and 4 bases at J, with 8 bases in the middle. CDR3 length: 13 amino acids. In DNA, the CDR3 is TGTGCCAGCAGTTCGGACGGAAATCAGCCCCAGCATTTT. This gives the protein CASSSDGNQPQHF.

This chain joins TRBV5-1 and TRBJ2-5; tentatively, D is TRBD2 (7 bases). This CDR3 contains 15 residues. The germline V and J ends were trimmed by 7 bases and 4 bases, with 20 bases remaining between them. Germline CDR1 reads SGHRS; CDR2 reads YFSETQ. The CDR3 nucleotides are TGCGCCAGCTCCTCGGGGGGCGCTTTTGGAGAGACCCAGTACTTC. It translates to CASSSGGAFGETQYF.